This TCR beta chain was sequenced for a study of shared clonotypes between healthy human individuals. Overall study results and limits: Generation probabilities of non-shared clonotypes were lower (relative to those shared by all four donors).

The donors were adults (healthy and HIV-negative) with no recent acute infections or vaccinations. Comment on this clone: What it recognizes is unknown.

In the original processing: ImmunoSEQ junction-only sequences lacked quality scores, so their filtering differed. Clones were sequenced by immunoSEQ multiplex PCR, and TCRdb holds only the in-frame ones, with some missing. V, J and clone size are taken as reported in that table, and D and trimming were inferred from the DNA itself. The sample lists 2,500,000 or so clones; more than 90% were seen once. V gave up 0 bases and J gave up 4 bases, with 11 bases separating them. The germline CDR1 and CDR2 sequences are SEHNR and FQNEAQ (reference sequence). The CDR3 extends over 15 amino acids. Sequencing was performed on naive CD4+ T cells sorted from blood. Described subset: CD45RA+ positively selected. The clonotype was recovered from a man aged 18 to 30 in good health. V is TRBV7-9 and J is TRBJ2-3; D not certain. CDR3 loop: CASSLAGRGADTQYF. In nucleotides, the CDR3 is TGTGCCAGCAGCTTAGCGGGTCGTGGGGCAGATACGCAGTATTTT.